One TCR beta chain is described in this entry. Antigen specificity is unknown. Each CDR3 protein gets one entry after TCRdb re-called the 5' RACE reads with MiXCR. The sample contains some 130,000 distinct CDR3 sequences, roughly a sixth of which appear only once. Trimming removed 3 bases from V and 6 bases from J; junction bases left unmatched: 5. The CDR3 is made up of 14 amino acids. Germline CDR1 is SGHKS and CDR2 is YYEKEE (reference sequence). These data come from a study of CD8 T cells in ankylosing spondylitis. Overall study findings and caveats: Ankylosing spondylitis blood appeared to carry a characteristic TCR beta motif of several highly homologous variants.

The TCR originated in a male donor with ankylosing spondylitis. The sequenced sample consisted of blood, either unsorted or a sorted T cell fraction (not recorded which). This chain joins TRBV5-5 and TRBJ2-1, with 8 bases identical to TRBD2. For the CDR3, the DNA is TGTGCCAGCAGCTCCGGACTAGCTCCCAATGAGCAGTTCTTC. It is translated as CASSSGLAPNEQFF.